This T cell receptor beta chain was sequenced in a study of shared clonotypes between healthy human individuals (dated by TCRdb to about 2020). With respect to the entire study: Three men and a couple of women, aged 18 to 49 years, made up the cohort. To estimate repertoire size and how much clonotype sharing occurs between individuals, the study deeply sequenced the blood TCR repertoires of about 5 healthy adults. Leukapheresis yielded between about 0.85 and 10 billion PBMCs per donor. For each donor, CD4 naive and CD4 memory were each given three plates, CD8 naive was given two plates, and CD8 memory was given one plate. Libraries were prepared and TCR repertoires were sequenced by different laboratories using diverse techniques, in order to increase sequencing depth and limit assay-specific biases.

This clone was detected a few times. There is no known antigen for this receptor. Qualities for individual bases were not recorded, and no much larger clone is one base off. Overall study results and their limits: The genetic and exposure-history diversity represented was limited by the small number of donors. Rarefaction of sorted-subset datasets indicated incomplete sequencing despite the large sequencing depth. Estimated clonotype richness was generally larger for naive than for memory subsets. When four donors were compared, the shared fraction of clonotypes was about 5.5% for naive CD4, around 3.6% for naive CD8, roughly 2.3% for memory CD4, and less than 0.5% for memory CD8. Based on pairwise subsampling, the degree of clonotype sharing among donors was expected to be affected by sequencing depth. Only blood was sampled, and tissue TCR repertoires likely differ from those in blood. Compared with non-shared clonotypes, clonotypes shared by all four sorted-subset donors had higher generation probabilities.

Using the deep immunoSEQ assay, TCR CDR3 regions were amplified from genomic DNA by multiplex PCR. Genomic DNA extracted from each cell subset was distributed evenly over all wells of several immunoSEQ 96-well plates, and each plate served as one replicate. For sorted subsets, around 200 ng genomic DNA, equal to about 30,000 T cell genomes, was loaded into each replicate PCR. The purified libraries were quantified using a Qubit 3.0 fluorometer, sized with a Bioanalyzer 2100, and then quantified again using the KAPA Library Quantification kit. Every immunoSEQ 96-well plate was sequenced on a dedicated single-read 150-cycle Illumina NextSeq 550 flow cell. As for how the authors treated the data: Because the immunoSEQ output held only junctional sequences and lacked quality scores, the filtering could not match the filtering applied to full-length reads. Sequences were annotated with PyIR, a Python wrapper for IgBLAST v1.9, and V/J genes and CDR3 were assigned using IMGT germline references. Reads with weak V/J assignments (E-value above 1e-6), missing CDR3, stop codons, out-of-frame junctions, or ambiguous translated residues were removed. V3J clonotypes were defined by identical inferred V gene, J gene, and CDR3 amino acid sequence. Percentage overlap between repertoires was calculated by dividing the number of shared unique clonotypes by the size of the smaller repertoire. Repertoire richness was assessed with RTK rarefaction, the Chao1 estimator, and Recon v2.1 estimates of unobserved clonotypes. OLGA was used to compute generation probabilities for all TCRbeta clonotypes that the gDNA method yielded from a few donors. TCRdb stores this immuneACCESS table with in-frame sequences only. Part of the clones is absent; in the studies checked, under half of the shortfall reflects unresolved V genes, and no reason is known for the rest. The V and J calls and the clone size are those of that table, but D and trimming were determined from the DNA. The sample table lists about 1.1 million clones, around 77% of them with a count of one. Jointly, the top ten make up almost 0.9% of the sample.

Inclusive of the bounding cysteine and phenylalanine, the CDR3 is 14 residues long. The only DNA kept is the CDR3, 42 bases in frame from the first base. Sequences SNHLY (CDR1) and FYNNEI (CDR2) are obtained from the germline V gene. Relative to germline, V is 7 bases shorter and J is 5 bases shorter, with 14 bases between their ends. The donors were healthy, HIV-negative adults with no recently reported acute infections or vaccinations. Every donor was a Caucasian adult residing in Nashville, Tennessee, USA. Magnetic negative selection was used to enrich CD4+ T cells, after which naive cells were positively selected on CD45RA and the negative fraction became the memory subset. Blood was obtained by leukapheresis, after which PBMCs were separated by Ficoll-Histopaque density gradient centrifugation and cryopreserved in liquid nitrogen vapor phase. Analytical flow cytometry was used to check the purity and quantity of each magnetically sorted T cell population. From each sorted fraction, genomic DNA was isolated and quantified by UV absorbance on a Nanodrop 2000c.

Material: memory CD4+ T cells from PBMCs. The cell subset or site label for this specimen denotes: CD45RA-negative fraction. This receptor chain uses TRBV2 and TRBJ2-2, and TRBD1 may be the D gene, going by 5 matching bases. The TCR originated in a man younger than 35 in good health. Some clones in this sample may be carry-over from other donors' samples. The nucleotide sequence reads TGTGCCAGCACCCAGGGTGGATGGACCGGGGAGCTGTTTTTT. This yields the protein CASTQGGWTGELFF.